The sequence of this TCR beta chain was determined in a study of CD8 T cells in Susac syndrome. Points on this clonotype: Its antigen is still unknown.

Random hexamers served to reverse transcribe roughly 0.45 to 1 ug RNA. Amplification of TCR beta CDR3 spanned 54 Vbeta and 13 Jbeta via immunoSEQ multiplex PCR. TCRdb recomputed calls from the immunoSEQ multiplex PCR reads with MiXCR, one row per CDR3 protein. The repertoire holds 100,000 to 150,000 distinct CDR3 sequences, with 85% to 95% as singletons. Per germline, CDR1 GTSNPN and CDR2 SVGIG (reference sequence). Trimming removed 7 bases from V and 2 bases from J, with 14 bases in between. The CDR3 extends over 13 amino acids. General study results and limits: Only a relatively small number of individuals were included in the TCR sequencing and HLA analysis.

TCR beta was sequenced from blood CD8+ and CD4+ T cells. TEMRA cells underwent FACS enrichment and CD8+ and CD4+ T cells underwent negative isolation. Sequenced: CD4+ T cells from PBMCs. The genes are TRBV30 and TRBJ1-2; maybe TRBD1 (5 bases). The source is a human donor with multiple sclerosis. This chain's CDR3 is CASPKRGNYGYTF. The CDR3 region has the DNA TGTGCCTCACCGAAGAGGGGAAACTATGGCTACACCTTC.